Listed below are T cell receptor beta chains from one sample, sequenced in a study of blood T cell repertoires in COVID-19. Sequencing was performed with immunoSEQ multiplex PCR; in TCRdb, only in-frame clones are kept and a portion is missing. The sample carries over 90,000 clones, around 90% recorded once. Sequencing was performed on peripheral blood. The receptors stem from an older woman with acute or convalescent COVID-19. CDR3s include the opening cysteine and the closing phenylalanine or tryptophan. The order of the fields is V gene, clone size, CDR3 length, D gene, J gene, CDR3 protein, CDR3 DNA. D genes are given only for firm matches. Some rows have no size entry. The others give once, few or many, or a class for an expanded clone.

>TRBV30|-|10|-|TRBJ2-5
CALVAETQYF
TGTGCCCTAGTAGCCGAGACCCAGTACTTC
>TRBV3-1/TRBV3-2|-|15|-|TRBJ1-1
CASSQEARANTEAFF
TGTGCCAGCAGCCAAGAGGCCAGGGCGAACACTGAAGCTTTCTTT
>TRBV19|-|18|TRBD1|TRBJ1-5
CASSRDSWKVEVNQPQHF
TGTGCCAGTAGTAGGGACAGTTGGAAGGTGGAAGTTAATCAGCCCCAGCATTTT
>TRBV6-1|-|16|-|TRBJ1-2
CASSGSTGGTGRGYTF
TGTGCCAGCAGTGGATCGACGGGCGGGACCGGCCGCGGCTACACCTTC
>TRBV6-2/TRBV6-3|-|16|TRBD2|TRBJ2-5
CASSFLLLAGAETQYF
TGTGCCAGCAGTTTCCTCCTGTTAGCGGGCGCCGAGACCCAGTACTTC
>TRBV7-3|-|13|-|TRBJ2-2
CASSLRGKGELFF
TGTGCCAGCAGCCTCAGAGGGAAGGGGGAGCTGTTTTTT
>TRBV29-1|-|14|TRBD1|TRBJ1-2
CSVEEDRGRSGYTF
TGCAGCGTTGAGGAAGACAGGGGGCGAAGTGGCTACACCTTC
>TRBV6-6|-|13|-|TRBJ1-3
CASSDISGNTIYF
TGTGCCAGCAGCGACATCTCTGGAAACACCATATATTTT
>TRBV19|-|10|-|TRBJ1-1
CATFGQLAFF
TGTGCCACCTTTGGACAGTTGGCTTTCTTT
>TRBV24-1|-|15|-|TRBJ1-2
CATSDPLTGNYGYTF
TGTGCCACCAGTGACCCCCTCACAGGGAACTATGGCTACACCTTC
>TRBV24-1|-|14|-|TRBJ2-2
CATSVGGYAGELFF
TGTGCCACCAGTGTTGGGGGCTATGCCGGGGAGCTGTTTTTT
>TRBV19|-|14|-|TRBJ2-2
CASRPSGNTGELFF
TGTGCCAGCCGGCCGAGCGGGAACACCGGGGAGCTGTTTTTT
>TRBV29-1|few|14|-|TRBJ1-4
CSVVLRGADEKLFF
TGCAGCGTTGTCCTCCGGGGGGCGGATGAAAAACTGTTTTTT
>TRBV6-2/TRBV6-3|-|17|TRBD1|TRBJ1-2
CASSYSSVGGSGYGYTF
TGTGCCAGCAGTTACTCGAGTGTAGGGGGCAGCGGCTATGGCTACACCTTC
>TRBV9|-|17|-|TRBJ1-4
CASSRGGGGEDNEKLFF
TGTGCCAGCAGCCGAGGAGGGGGAGGGGAGGATAATGAAAAACTGTTTTTT
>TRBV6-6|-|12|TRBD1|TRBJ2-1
CASSYLDREKFF
TGTGCCAGCAGTTACCTGGACAGGGAAAAGTTCTTC
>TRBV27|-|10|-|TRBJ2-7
CTPVRYEQYF
TGCACACCAGTCCGCTACGAGCAGTACTTC
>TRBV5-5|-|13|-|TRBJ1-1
CASSFQGDTEAFF
TGTGCCAGCAGCTTTCAGGGTGACACTGAAGCTTTCTTT
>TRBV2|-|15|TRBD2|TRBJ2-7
CASSRAGTSSYEQYF
TGTGCCAGCAGTCGCGCCGGGACTAGCTCCTACGAGCAGTACTTC
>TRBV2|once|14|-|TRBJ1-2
CASSAMGGSLGYTF
TGTGCCAGCAGTGCAATGGGAGGGTCCCTAGGCTACACCTTC
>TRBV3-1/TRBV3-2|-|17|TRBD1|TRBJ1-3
CASSHKQGVSSGNTIYF
TGTGCCAGCAGCCATAAACAGGGGGTGAGCTCAGGAAACACCATATATTTT
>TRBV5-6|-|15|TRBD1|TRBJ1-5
CASSSGTGGNQPQHF
TGTGCCAGCAGCTCCGGGACAGGGGGCAATCAGCCCCAGCATTTT
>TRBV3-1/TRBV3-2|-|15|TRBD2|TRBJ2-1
CASSLTSGSYNEQFF
TGTGCCAGCAGCCTTACTAGCGGCTCCTACAATGAGCAGTTCTTC